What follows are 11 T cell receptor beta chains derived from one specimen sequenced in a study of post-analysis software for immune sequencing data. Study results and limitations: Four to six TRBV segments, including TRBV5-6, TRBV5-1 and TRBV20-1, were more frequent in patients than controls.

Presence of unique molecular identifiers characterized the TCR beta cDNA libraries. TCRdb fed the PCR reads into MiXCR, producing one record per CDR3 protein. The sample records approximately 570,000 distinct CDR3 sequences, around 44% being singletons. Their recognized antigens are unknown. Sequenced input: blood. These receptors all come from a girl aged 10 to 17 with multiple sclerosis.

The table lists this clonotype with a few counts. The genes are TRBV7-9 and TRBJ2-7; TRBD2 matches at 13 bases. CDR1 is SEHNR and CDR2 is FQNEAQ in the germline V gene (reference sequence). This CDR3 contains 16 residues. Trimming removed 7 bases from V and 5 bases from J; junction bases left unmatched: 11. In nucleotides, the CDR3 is TGTGCCAGCACCCGGGGACTAGCGGGAAAGAAAAACGAGCAGTACTTC. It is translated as CASTRGLAGKKNEQYF.

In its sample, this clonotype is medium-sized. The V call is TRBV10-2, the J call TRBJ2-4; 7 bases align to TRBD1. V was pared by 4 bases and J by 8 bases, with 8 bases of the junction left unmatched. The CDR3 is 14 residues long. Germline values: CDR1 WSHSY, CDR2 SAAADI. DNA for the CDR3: TGCGCCAGCAGTGCCTCCGGGACAGTCGACATTCAGTACTTC. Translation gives CASSASGTVDIQYF.

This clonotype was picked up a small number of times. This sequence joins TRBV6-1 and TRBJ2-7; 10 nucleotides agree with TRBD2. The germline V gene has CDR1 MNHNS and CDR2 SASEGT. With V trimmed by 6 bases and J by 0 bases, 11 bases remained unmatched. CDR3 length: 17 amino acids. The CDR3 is CASRGLAARRSSYEQYF. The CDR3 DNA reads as TGTGCCAGCAGAGGACTAGCGGCCCGTCGTAGCTCCTACGAGCAGTACTTC.

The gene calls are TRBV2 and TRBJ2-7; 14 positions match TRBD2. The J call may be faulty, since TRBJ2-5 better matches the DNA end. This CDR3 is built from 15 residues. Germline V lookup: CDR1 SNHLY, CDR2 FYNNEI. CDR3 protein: CASSGTSGRQETQYF. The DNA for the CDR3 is TGTGCCAGCAGTGGGACTAGCGGGAGGCAAGAGACCCAGTACTTC.

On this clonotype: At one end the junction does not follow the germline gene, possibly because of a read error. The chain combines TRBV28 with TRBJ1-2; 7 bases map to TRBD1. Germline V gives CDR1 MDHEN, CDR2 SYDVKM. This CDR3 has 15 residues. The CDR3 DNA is TGTGCCAGCAGTCTATGGACAGGCGGAAACTATGGCTACACCTTC. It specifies CASSLWTGGNYGYTF.

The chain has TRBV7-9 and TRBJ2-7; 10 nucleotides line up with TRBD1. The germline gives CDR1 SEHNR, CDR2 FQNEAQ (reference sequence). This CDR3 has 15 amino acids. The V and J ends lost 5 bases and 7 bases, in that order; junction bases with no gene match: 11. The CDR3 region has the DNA TGTGCCAGCAGCCCCACCGGGACAGGGGTATGGGAGCAGTACTTC. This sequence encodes CASSPTGTGVWEQYF.

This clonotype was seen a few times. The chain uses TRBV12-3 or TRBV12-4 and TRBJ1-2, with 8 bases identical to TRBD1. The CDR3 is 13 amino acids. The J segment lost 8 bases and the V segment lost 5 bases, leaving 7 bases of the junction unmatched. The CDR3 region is CASSHGQGRGYTF. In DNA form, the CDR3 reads TGTGCCAGCAGTCACGGACAGGGACGGGGCTACACCTTC.

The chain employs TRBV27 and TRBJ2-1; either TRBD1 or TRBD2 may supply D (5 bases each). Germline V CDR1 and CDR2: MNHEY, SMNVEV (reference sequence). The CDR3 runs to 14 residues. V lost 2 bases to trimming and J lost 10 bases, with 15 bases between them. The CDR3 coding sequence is TGTGCCAGCAGTTTAGATTGGGGGTCGGGCGAGCAGTTCTTC. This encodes CASSLDWGSGEQFF.

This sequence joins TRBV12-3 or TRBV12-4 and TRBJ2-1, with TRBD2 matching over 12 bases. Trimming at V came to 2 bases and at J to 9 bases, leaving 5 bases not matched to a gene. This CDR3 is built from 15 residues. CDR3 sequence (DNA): TGTGCCAGCAGTTTAAGACTAGCGGGAGCTGGTGAGCAGTTCTTC. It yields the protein CASSLRLAGAGEQFF.

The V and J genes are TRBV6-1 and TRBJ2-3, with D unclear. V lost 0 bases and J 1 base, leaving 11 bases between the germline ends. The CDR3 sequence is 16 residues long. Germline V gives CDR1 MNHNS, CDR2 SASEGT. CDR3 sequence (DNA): TGTGCCAGCAGTGAAGCATTTGGGTCTCGCACAGATACGCAGTATTTT. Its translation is CASSEAFGSRTDTQYF.

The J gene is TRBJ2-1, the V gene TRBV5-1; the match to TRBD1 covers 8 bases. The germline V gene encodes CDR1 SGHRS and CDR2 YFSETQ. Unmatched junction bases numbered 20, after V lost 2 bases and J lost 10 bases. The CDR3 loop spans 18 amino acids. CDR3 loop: CASSFSTPGQEISAEQFF. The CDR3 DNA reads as TGCGCCAGCAGCTTTTCAACCCCGGGACAGGAGATATCGGCGGAGCAGTTCTTC.